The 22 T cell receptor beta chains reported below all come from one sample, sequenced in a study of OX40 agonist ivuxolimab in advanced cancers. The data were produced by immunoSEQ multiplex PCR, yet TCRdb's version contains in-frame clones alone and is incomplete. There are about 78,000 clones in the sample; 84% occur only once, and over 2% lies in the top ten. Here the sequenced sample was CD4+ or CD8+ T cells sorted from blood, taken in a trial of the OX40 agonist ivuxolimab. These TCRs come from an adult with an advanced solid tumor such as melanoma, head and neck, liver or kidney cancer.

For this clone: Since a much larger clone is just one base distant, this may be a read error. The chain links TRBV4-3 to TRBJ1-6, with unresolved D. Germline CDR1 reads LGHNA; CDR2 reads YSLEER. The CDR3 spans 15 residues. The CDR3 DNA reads TGCGCCAGCAGCCAAGTGGCATCTCGGGATTCACTCCTCCACTTT. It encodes CASSQVASRDSLLHF.

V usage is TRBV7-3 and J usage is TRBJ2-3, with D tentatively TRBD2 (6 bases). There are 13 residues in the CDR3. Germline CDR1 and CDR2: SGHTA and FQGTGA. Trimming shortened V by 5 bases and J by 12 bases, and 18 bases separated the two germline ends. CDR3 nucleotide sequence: TGTGCCAGCAGCGTTGGCGGACTAACATTTCAGTATTTT. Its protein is CASSVGGLTFQYF.

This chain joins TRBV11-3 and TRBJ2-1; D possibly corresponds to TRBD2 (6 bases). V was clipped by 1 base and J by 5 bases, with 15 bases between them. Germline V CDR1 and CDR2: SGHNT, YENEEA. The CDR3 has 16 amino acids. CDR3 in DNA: TGTGCCAGCAGCTTAGGAGTTTCAGGGAGGAACAATGAGCAGTTCTTC. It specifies CASSLGVSGRNNEQFF.

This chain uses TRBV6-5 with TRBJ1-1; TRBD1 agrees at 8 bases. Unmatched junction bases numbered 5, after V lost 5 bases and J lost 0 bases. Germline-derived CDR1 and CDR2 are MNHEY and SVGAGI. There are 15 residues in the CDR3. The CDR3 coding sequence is TGTGCCAGCAGTCGCCGACAGGGGTTGAACACTGAAGCTTTCTTT. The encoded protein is CASSRRQGLNTEAFF.

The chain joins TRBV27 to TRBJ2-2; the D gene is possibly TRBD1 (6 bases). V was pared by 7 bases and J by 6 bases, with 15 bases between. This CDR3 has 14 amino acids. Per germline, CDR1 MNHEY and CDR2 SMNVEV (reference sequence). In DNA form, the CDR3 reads TGTGCCAGCACAACAGGGTCGGAGTCCGGGGAGCTGTTTTTT. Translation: CASTTGSESGELFF.

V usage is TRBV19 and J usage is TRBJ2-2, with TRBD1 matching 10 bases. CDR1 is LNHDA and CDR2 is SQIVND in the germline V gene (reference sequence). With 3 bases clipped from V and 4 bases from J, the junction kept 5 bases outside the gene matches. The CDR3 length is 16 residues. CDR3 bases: TGTGCCAGTAGTATCTTAGGACAGGGGGTCACCGGGGAGCTGTTTTTT. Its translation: CASSILGQGVTGELFF.

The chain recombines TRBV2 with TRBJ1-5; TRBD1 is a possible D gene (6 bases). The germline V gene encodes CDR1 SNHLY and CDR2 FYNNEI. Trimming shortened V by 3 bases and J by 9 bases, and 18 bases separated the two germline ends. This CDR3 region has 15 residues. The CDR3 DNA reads TGTGCCAGCAGTGACACAGGGAGGGGAGGGCGGCCCCAGCATTTT. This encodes CASSDTGRGGRPQHF.

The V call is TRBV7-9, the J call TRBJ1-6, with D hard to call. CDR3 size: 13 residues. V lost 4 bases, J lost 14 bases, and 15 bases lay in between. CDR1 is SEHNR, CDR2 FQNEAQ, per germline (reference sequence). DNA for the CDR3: TGTGCCAGCAGCTCGGGCTACGTTAGGGCCCTCCACTTT. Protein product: CASSSGYVRALHF. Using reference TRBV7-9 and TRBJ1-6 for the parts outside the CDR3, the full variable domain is DTGVSQNPRHKITKRGQNVTFRCDPISEHNRLYWYRQTLGQGPEFLTYFQNEAQLEKSRLLSDRFSAERPKGSFSTLEIQRTEQGDSAMYLCASSSGYVRALHFGNGTRLTVT.

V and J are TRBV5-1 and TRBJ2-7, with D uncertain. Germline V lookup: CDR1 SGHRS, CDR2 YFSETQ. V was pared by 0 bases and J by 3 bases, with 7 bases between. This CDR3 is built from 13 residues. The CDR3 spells CASSLEQHYEQYF. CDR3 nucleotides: TGCGCCAGCAGCTTGGAACAGCACTACGAGCAGTACTTC.

CDR3 coding DNA: TGCGCCAGCAGCCAAGAACAAGGGCGAAACTATGGCTACACCTTC. The encoded protein is CASSQEQGRNYGYTF. This rearrangement joins TRBV4-3 to TRBJ1-2; no definite D call. Germline V gene data show CDR1 as LGHNA and CDR2 as YSLEER. The CDR3 spans 15 residues. V shed 0 bases and J shed 2 bases, with 10 bases lying between them.

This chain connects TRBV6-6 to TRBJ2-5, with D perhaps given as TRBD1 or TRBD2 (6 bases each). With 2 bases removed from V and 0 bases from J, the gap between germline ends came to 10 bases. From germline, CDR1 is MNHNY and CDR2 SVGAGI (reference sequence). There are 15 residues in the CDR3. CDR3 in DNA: TGTGCCAGCAGTTACAGGGGGGCCTACCAAGAGACCCAGTACTTC. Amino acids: CASSYRGAYQETQYF.

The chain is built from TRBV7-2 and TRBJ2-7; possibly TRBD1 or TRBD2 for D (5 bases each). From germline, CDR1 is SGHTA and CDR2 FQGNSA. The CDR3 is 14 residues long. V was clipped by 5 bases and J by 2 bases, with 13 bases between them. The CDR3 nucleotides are TGTGCCAGCAGCCCAAGGGGACGGGCCTACGAGCAGTACTTC. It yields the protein CASSPRGRAYEQYF.

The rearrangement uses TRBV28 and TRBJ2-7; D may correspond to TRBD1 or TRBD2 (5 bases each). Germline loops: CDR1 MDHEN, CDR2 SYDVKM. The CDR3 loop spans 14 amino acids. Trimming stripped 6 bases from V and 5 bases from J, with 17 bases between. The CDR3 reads CASSSLGVANEQYF. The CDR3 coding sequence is TGTGCCAGCAGCTCCTTGGGGGTAGCCAACGAGCAGTACTTC.

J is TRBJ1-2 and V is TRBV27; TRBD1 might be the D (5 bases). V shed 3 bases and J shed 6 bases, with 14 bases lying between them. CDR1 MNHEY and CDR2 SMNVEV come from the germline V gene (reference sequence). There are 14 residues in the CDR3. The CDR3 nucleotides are TGTGCCAGCAGTTTTTTTCCAGGGTATGATGGCTACACCTTC. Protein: CASSFFPGYDGYTF.

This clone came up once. The CDR3 nucleotides read TGTGCCAGCAGTGTACCGGGACAGGGTATCGGGGCAGATACGCAGTATTTT. Its protein is CASSVPGQGIGADTQYF. The V call is TRBV28, the J call TRBJ2-3, with TRBD1 matching 9 bases. The CDR3 has 17 amino acids. The germline V gene encodes CDR1 MDHEN and CDR2 SYDVKM. V lost 5 bases to trimming and J lost 4 bases; unmatched junction nucleotides: 13. Supplemented by reference TRBV28 and TRBJ2-3, the full variable domain reads DVKVTQSSRYLVKRTGEKVFLECVQDMDHENMFWYRQDPGLGLRLIYFSYDVKMKEKGDIPEGYSVSREKKERFSLILESASTNQTSMYLCASSVPGQGIGADTQYFGPGTRLTVL.

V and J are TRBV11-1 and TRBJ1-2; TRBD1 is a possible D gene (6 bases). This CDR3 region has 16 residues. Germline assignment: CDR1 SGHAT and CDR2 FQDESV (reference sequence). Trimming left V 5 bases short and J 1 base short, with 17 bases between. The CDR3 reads CASSQATGRINYGYTF. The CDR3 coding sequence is TGTGCCAGCAGCCAGGCGACAGGACGAATTAACTATGGCTACACCTTC.

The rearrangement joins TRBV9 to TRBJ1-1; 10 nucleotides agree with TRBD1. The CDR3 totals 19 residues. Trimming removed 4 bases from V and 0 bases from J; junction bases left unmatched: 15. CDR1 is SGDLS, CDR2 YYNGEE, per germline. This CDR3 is CASSNRPDRGRGMNTEAFF. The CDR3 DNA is TGTGCCAGCAGCAATCGCCCGGACAGGGGGAGGGGGATGAACACTGAAGCTTTCTTT.

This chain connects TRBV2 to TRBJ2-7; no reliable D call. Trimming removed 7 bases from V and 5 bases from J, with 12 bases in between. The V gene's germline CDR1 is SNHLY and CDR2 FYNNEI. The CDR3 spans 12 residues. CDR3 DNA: TGTGCCAGCAACAAGGTTTCCCACGAGCAGTACTTC. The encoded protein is CASNKVSHEQYF. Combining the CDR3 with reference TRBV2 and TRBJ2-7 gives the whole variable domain EPEVTQTPSHQVTQMGQEVILRCVPISNHLYFYWYRQILGQKVEFLVSFYNNEISEKSEIFDDQFSVERPDGSNFTLKIRSTKLEDSAMYFCASNKVSHEQYFGPGTRLTVT.

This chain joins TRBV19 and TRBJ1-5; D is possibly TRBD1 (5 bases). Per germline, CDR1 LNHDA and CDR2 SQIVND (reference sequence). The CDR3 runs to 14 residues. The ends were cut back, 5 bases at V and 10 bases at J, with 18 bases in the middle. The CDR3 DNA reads TGTGCCAGTAGTGGGGCGCGAAGCGTTGACCCCCAGCATTTT. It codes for CASSGARSVDPQHF.

The CDR3 DNA sequence: TGTGCCAGTAGTAGGAGGACGGGACTTGGCACAGATACGCAGTATTTT. Translation gives CASSRRTGLGTDTQYF. The rearrangement uses TRBV19 and TRBJ2-3; possibly TRBD2 for D (6 bases). Germline-derived CDR1 and CDR2 are LNHDA and SQIVND (reference sequence). The CDR3 spans 16 residues. The V end was cut by 4 bases, the J end by 1 base, with 15 bases between.

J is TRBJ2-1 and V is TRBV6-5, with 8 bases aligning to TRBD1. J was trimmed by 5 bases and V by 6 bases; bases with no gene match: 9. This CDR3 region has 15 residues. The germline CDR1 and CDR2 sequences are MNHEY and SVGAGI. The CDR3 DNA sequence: TGTGCCAGCAGCCGACAGGGGTGGGGTGACAATGAGCAGTTCTTC. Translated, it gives CASSRQGWGDNEQFF.

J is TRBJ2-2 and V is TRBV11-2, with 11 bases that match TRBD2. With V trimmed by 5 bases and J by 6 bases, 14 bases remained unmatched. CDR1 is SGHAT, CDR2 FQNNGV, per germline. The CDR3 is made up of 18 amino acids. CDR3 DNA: TGTGCCAGCAGCCGAAGAATTAGCGGGAGGGCCGATCCCGGGGAGCTGTTTTTT. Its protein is CASSRRISGRADPGELFF.